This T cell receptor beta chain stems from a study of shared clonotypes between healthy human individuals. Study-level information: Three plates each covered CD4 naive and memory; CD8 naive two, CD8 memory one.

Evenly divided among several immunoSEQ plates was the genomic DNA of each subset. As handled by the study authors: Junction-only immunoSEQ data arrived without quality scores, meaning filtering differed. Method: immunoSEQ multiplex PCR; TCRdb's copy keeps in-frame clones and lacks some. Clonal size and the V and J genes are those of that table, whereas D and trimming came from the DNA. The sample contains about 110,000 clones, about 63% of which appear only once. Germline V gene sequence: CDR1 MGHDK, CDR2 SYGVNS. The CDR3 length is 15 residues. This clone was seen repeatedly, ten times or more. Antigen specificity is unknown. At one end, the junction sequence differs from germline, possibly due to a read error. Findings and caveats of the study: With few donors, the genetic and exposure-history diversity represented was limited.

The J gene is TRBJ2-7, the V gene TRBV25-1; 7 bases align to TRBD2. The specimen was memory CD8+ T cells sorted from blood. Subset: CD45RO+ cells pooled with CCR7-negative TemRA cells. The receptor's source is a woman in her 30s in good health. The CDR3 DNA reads TGTGCCAGCAGTGAAAGGGCGGGAGTCTCCCACGAGCAGTACTTC. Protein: CASSERAGVSHEQYF.